This TCR beta chain stems from a study of human T cells and chemical hapten exposure. From germline, CDR1 is MGHRA and CDR2 YSYEKL. V lost 0 bases and J lost 0, with 18 bases in between. The CDR3 covers 18 residues. Indicated time point: patch test 1, 2 weeks after DPC sensitization. Treatment: therapeutic diphenylcyclopropenone sensitization with weekly scalp DPC. One entry per CDR3 protein results from TCRdb running MiXCR on the RACE reads. The sample gives 55,000 to 85,000 distinct CDR3 sequences, 9.8% of which show up once; approximately 3% is in the top ten. Sequenced material: whole blood, taken in connection with sensitization to the hapten diphenylcyclopropenone (DPC). This receptor was identified in a woman aged 40 to 50 with alopecia areata. Some clones in this sample may be carry-over from other donors' samples. V gene TRBV4-1 combines with J gene TRBJ2-7; D might be TRBD2 (6 bases). The CDR3 DNA is TGCGCCAGCAGCCAAGATCTGGGGGGACGGTACCCCTCCTACGAGCAGTACTTC. Amino acids: CASSQDLGGRYPSYEQYF.